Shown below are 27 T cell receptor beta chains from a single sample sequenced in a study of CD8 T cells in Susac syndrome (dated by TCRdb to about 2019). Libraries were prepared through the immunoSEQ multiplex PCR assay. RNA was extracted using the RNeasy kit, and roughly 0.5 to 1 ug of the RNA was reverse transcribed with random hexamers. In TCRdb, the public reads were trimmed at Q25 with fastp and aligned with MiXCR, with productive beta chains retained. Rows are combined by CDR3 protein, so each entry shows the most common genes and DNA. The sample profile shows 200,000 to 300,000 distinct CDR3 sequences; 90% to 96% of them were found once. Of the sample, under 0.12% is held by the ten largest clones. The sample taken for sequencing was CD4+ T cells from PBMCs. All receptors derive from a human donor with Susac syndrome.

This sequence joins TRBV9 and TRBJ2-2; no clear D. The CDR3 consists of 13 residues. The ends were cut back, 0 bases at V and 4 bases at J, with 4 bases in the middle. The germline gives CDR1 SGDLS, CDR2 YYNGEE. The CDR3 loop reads CASSVVVTGELFF. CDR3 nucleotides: TGTGCCAGCAGCGTAGTAGTCACCGGGGAGCTGTTTTTT.

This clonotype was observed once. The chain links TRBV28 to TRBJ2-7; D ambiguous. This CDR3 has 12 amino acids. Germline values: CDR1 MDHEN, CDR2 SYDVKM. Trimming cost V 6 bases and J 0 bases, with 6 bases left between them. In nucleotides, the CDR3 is TGTGCCAGCAGGTCAGGCTCCTACGAGCAGTACTTC. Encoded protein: CASRSGSYEQYF.

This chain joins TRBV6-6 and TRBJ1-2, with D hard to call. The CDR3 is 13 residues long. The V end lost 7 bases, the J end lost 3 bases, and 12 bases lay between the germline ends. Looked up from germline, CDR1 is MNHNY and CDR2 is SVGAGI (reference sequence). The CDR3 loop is CASNRKADYGYTF. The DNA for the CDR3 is TGTGCCAGCAATCGTAAGGCCGACTATGGCTACACCTTC.

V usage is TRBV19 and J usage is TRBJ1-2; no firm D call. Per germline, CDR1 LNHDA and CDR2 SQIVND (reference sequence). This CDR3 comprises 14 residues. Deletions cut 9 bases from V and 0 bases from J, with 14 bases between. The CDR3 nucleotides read TGTGCCAGCTTTTCGACACGGACTAACTATGGCTACACCTTC. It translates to CASFSTRTNYGYTF.

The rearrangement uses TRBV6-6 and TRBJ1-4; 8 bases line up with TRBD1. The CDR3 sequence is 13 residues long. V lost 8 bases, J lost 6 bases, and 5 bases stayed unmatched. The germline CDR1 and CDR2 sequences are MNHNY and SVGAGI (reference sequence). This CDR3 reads CASAATGDEKLFF. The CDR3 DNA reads TGTGCCAGCGCGGCGACAGGGGATGAAAAACTGTTTTTT.

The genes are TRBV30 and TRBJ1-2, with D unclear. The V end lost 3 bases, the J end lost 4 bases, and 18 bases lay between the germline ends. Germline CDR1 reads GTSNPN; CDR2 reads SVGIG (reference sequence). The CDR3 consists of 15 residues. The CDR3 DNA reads TGTGCCTGGAGAACCTCCGGGTCTCAAATCTATGGCTACACCTTC. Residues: CAWRTSGSQIYGYTF.

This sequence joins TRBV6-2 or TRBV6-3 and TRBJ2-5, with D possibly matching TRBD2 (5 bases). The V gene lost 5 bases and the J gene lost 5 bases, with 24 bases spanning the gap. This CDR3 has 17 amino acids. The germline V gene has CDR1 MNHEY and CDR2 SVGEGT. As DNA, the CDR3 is TGTGCCAGCAGTGCCCTGAAAGGGAGCTTGGTTTGGGAGACCCAGTACTTC. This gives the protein CASSALKGSLVWETQYF.

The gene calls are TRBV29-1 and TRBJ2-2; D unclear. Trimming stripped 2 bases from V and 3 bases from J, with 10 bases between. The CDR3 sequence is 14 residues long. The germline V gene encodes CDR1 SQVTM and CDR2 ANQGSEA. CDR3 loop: CSVEIHPHTGELFF. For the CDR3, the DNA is TGCAGCGTTGAAATCCACCCCCACACCGGGGAGCTGTTTTTT.

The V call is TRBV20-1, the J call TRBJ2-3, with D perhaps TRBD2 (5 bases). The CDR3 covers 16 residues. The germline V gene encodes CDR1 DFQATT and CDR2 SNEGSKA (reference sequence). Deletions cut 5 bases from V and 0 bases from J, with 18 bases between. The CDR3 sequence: CSAEGRLATSTDTQYF. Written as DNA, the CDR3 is TGCAGTGCTGAGGGCAGACTGGCTACTAGCACAGATACGCAGTATTTT.

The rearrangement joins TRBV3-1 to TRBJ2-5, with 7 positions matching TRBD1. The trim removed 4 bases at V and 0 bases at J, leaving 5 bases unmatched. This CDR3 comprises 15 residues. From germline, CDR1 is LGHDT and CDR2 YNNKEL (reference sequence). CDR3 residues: CASSPTGYNQETQYF. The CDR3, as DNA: TGTGCCAGCAGCCCGACAGGGTATAACCAAGAGACCCAGTACTTC.

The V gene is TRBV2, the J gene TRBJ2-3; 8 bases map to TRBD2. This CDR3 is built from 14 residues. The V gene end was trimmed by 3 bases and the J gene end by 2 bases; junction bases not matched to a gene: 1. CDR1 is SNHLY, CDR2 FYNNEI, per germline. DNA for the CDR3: TGTGCCAGCAGTGAGCGGGAGGACACAGATACGCAGTATTTT. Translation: CASSEREDTDTQYF.

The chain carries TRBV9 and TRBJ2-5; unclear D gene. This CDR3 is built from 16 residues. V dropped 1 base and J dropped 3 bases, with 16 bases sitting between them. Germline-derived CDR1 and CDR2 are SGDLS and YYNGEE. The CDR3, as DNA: TGTGCCAGCAGCGTACGTGGACGGGTCCCGAAAGAGACCCAGTACTTC. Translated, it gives CASSVRGRVPKETQYF.

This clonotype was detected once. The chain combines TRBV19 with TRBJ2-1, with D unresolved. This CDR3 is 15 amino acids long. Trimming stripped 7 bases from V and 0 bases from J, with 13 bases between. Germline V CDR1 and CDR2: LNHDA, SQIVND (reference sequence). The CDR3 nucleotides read TGTGCCAGTATGAACGATGGGTTCTCCTACAATGAGCAGTTCTTC. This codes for CASMNDGFSYNEQFF.

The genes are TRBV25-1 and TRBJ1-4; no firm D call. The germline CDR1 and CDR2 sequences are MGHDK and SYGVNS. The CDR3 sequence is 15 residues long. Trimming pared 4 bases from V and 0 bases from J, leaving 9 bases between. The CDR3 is CASSGKPSTNEKLFF. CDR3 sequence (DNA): TGTGCCAGCAGTGGGAAGCCTTCAACTAATGAAAAACTGTTTTTT.

This chain's CDR3 is CASNRGDNNEQFF. The CDR3 DNA reads TGTGCCAGCAACAGGGGCGATAACAATGAGCAGTTCTTC. The chain recombines TRBV11-2 with TRBJ2-1; 7 bases fit TRBD1. V was clipped by 7 bases and J by 5 bases; unmatched bases: 5. CDR1 is SGHAT, CDR2 FQNNGV, per germline. The CDR3 runs to 13 residues. The full variable domain, completed using reference TRBV11-2 and TRBJ2-1, is EAGVAQSPRYKIIEKRQSVAFWCNPISGHATLYWYQQILGQGPKLLIQFQNNGVVDDSQLPKDRFSAERLKGVDSTLKIQPAKLEDSAVYLCASNRGDNNEQFFGPGTRLTVL.

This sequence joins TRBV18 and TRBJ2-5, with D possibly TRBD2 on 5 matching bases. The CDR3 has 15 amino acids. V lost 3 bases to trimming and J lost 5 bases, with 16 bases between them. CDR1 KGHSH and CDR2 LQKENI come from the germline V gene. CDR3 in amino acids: CASSPAEGFAETQYF. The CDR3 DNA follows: TGTGCCAGCTCACCTGCCGAGGGCTTCGCGGAGACCCAGTACTTC.

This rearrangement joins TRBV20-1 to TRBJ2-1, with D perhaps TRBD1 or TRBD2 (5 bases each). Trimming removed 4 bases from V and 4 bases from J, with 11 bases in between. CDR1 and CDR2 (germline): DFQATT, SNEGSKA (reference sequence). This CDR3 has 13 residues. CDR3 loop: CSAMEDIYNEQFF. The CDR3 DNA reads TGCAGTGCTATGGAGGACATATACAATGAGCAGTTCTTC.

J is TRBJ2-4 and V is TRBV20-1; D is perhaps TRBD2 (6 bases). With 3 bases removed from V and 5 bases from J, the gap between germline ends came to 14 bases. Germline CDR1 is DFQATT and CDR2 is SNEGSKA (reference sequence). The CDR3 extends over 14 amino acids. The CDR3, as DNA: TGCAGTGCTAGCCGTGCCGGGACTCAAAACATTCAGTACTTC. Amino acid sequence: CSASRAGTQNIQYF.

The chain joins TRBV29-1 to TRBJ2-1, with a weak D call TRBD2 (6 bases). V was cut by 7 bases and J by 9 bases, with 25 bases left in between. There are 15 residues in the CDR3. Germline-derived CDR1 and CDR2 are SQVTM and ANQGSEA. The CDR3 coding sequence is TGCAGCGCTCATGGGACTCGCGGGGCTGAGAGTGAGCAGTTCTTC. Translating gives CSAHGTRGAESEQFF.

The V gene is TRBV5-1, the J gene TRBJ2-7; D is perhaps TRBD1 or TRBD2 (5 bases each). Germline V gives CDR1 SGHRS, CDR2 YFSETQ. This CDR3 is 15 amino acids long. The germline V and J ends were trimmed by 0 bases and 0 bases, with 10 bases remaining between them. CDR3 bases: TGCGCCAGCAGCTTGGTGGGACGCAGCTCCTACGAGCAGTACTTC. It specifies CASSLVGRSSYEQYF.

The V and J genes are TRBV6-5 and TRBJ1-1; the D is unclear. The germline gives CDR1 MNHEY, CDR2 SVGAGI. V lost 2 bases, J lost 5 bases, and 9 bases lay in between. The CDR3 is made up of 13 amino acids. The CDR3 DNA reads TGTGCCAGCAGTTACGTTCGAGCAACTGAAGCTTTCTTT. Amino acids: CASSYVRATEAFF.

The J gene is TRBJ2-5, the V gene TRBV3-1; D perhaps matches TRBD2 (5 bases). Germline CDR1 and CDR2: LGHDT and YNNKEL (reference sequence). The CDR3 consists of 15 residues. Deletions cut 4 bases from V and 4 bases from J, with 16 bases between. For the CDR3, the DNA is TGTGCCAGCAGCCGGGTGGTGGGAGTGGGAGAGACCCAGTACTTC. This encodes CASSRVVGVGETQYF.

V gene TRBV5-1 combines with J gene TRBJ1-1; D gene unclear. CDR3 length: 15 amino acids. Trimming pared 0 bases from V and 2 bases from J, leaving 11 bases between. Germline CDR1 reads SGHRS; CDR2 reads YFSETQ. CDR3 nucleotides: TGCGCCAGCAGCTTGGGTTACAGTATTAACACTGAAGCTTTCTTT. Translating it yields CASSLGYSINTEAFF. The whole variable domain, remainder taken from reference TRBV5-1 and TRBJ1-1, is KAGVTQTPRYLIKTRGQQVTLSCSPISGHRSVSWYQQTPGQGLQFLFEYFSETQRNKGNFPGRFSGRQFSNSRSEMNVSTLELGDSALYLCASSLGYSINTEAFFGQGTRLTVV.

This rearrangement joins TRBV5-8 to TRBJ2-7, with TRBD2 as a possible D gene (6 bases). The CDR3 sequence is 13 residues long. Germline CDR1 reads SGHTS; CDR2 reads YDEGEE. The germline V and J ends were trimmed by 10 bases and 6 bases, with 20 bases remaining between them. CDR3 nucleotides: TGTGCCGCAACCCGGGACTGGGCCGCCGAGCAGTACTTC. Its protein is CAATRDWAAEQYF. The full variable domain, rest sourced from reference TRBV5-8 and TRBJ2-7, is EAGVTQSPTHLIKTRGQQATLRCSPISGHTSVYWYQQALGLGLQFLLWYDEGEERNRGNFPPRFSGRQFPNYSSELNVNALELEDSALYLCAATRDWAAEQYFGPGTRLTVT.

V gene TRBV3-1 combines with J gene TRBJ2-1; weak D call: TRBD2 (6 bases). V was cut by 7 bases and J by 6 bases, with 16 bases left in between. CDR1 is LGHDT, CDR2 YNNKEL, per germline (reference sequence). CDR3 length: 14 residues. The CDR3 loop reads CASKLSGGTNEQFF. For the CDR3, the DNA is TGTGCCAGCAAACTGTCCGGGGGTACCAATGAGCAGTTCTTC.

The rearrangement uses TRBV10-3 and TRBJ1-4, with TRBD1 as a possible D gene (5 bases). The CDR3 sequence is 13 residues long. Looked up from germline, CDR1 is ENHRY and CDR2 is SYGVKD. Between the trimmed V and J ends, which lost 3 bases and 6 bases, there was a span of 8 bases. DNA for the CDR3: TGTGCCATCAGTGAAGGAGGGGATGAAAAACTGTTTTTT. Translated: CAISEGGDEKLFF.

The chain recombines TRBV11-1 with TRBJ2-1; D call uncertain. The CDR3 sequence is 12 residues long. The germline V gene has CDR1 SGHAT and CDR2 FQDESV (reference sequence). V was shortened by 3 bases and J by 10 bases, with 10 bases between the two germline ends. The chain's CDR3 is CASSFIMTEQFF. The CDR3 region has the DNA TGTGCCAGCAGCTTTATAATGACCGAGCAGTTCTTC.